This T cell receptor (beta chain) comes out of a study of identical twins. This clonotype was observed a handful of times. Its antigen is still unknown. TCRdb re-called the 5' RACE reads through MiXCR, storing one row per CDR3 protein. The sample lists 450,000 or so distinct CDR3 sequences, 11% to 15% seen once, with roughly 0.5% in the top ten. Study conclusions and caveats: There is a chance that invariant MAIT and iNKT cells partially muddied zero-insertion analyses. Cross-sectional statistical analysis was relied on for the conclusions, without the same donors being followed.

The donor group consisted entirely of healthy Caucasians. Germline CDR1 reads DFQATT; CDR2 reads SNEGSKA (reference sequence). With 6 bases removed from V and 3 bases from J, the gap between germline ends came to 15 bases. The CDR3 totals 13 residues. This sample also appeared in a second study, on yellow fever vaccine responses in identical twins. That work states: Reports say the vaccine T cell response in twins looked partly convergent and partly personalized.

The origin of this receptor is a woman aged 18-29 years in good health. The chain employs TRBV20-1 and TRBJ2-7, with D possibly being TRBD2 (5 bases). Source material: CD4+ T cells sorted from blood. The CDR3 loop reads CSAPRDPNYEQYF. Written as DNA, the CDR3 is TGCAGTGCCCCCCGGGATCCAAACTACGAGCAGTACTTC.